Listed here are 20 T cell receptor beta chains from one sample, sequenced in a study of cytomegalovirus exposure and HLA in healthy donors (dated by TCRdb to 2016 to 2017). The library came from the immunoSEQ multiplex PCR assay. The multiplex PCR relied on a mix of 60 forward primers for TCR Vbeta segments and 13 reverse primers for TCR Jbeta segments. In TCRdb, the immuneACCESS table is reduced to in-frame sequences with V and J assigned. These tables do not hold every clone; where another copy was compared, an unresolved V gene accounts for under half, and the others remain unexplained. The sample yields approximately 27,000 clones; 60% to 80% were counted once. Roughly 42% of the sample is held by the ten biggest clonotypes. Sequenced input: PBMCs. These receptors originate from a male donor in good health and CMV-seropositive.

This clone came up a few times. CDR3 sequence: CASRAPRGSTFNGYTF. The CDR3 DNA sequence: TGCGCCAGCAGAGCCCCCCGGGGATCTACCTTCAATGGCTACACCTTC. This chain uses TRBV5-1 with TRBJ1-2; D call uncertain. CDR1 and CDR2 (germline): SGHRS, YFSETQ. The CDR3 length is 16 residues. V was trimmed by 5 bases and J by 6 bases, leaving 23 bases between them.

This chain uses TRBV7-9 with TRBJ2-5, with D tentatively TRBD1 (6 bases). There are 14 residues in the CDR3. V shed 5 bases and J shed 4 bases, with 14 bases lying between them. Germline V lookup: CDR1 SEHNR, CDR2 FQNEAQ (reference sequence). CDR3 in amino acids: CASSITGRGETQYF. The CDR3 DNA is TGTGCCAGCAGCATCACAGGGCGTGGAGAGACCCAGTACTTC.

A note on this clone: At one end, the junction sequence differs from germline, possibly due to a read error. J is TRBJ2-1 and V is TRBV30, with D perhaps matching TRBD2 (7 bases). Germline CDR1 and CDR2: GTSNPN and SVGIG (reference sequence). The CDR3 length is 12 residues. The CDR3 nucleotides read TGCTTGTGTGTCTCGGCGGGGGACAAAGAGTTCTTC. The encoded protein is CLCVSAGDKEFF.

This sequence joins TRBV19 and TRBJ1-5, with D possibly being TRBD1 (5 bases). Germline CDR1 reads LNHDA; CDR2 reads SQIVND (reference sequence). This CDR3 region has 13 residues. V lost 7 bases to trimming and J lost 6 bases, with 13 bases between them. The CDR3 protein is CASTRGGSQPQHF. The CDR3 DNA sequence: TGTGCCAGTACCCGGGGGGGTAGTCAGCCCCAGCATTTT.

The J gene is TRBJ2-7, the V gene TRBV15, with a tentative D call TRBD2 (5 bases). The V gene's germline CDR1 is LNHNV and CDR2 YYDKDF (reference sequence). The CDR3 covers 13 residues. Trimming removed 3 bases from V and 2 bases from J, with 8 bases in between. The CDR3 region is CATSRREAYEQYF. The CDR3, as DNA: TGTGCCACCAGCAGGAGGGAAGCCTACGAGCAGTACTTC.

The chain combines TRBV6-1 with TRBJ2-7; D perhaps matches TRBD2 (5 bases). This CDR3 is 16 amino acids long. V was trimmed by 3 bases and J by 7 bases, leaving 22 bases between them. Germline CDR1 MNHNS, CDR2 SASEGT. The CDR3 loop is CASSDLDADLPGEQYF. For the CDR3, the DNA is TGTGCCAGCAGTGACCTGGACGCGGACCTTCCGGGAGAGCAGTACTTC.

The V call is TRBV5-1, the J call TRBJ2-5; maybe TRBD1 (6 bases). This CDR3 contains 15 residues. The V and J ends lost 0 bases and 0 bases respectively, with 9 bases between them. Germline CDR1 reads SGHRS; CDR2 reads YFSETQ. This CDR3 is CASSLAGTNQETQYF. In DNA, the CDR3 is TGCGCCAGCAGCTTGGCCGGGACAAACCAAGAGACCCAGTACTTC.

This rearrangement joins TRBV6-5 to TRBJ2-7, with D uncertain. Trimming took 2 bases from V and 5 from J, leaving 10 bases between them. The CDR3 has 13 residues. Germline V gene data show CDR1 as MNHEY and CDR2 as SVGAGI. The CDR3 DNA follows: TGTGCCAGCAGTTACGAGGCTGGAAACGAGCAGTACTTC. This gives the protein CASSYEAGNEQYF.

The CDR3 loop is CASSLSSLDTQYF. In DNA, the CDR3 is TGTGCCAGCAGCTTAAGTTCATTAGATACGCAGTATTTT. The V and J genes are TRBV7-3 and TRBJ2-3; no firm D call. V was shortened by 1 base and J by 5 bases, with 7 bases between the two germline ends. Germline V gene data show CDR1 as SGHTA and CDR2 as FQGTGA. The CDR3 length is 13 residues. Drawing the rest from reference TRBV7-3 and TRBJ2-3, the complete variable domain is GAGVSQTPSNKVTEKGKYVELRCDPISGHTALYWYRQSLGQGPEFLIYFQGTGAADDSGLPNDRFFAVRPEGSVSTLKIQRTERGDSAVYLCASSLSSLDTQYFGPGTRLTVL.

The rearrangement uses TRBV10-1 and TRBJ2-7; TRBD1 matches 10 bases. Unmatched junction bases numbered 2, after V lost 3 bases and J lost 0 bases. CDR1 is WNHNN and CDR2 is SYGVQD in the germline V gene (reference sequence). CDR3 length: 15 amino acids. For the CDR3, the DNA is TGCGCCAGCAGTGACAGACAGGGGGCCTCCTACGAGCAGTACTTC. Translated, it gives CASSDRQGASYEQYF.

In nucleotides, the CDR3 is TGTGCCAGCAGCCAAGATTGGGCAGACATAGGAGCTTTCTTT. It codes for CASSQDWADIGAFF. The chain uses TRBV14 and TRBJ1-1; no clear D. This CDR3 region has 14 residues. The germline V gene has CDR1 SGHDN and CDR2 FVKESK. Between the trimmed V and J ends, which lost 0 bases and 10 bases, there was a span of 15 bases. Full variable domain (remainder filled in from reference TRBV14 and TRBJ1-1): EAGVTQFPSHSVIEKGQTVTLRCDPISGHDNLYWYRRVMGKEIKFLLHFVKESKQDESGMPNNRFLAERTGGTYSTLKVQPAELEDSGVYFCASSQDWADIGAFFGQGTRLTVV.

The count of this clone is one. The chain carries TRBV28 and TRBJ1-2; D not resolved. With 3 bases removed from V and 6 bases from J, the gap between germline ends came to 14 bases. Germline V lookup: CDR1 MDHEN, CDR2 SYDVKM. CDR3 size: 14 residues. CDR3 residues: CASSLGSGGHGYTF. CDR3 nucleotides: TGTGCCAGCAGTTTGGGCAGTGGAGGGCATGGCTACACCTTC.

This sequence joins TRBV11-2 and TRBJ2-2, with a weak D call TRBD2 (6 bases). The germline V gene has CDR1 SGHAT and CDR2 FQNNGV. The germline V and J ends were trimmed by 0 bases and 2 bases, with 7 bases remaining between them. The CDR3 sequence is 15 residues long. The chain's CDR3 is CASSLDGRNTGELFF. CDR3 nucleotides: TGTGCCAGCAGCTTAGACGGGAGAAACACCGGGGAGCTGTTTTTT.

The chain employs TRBV18 and TRBJ1-2; D call uncertain. Trimming removed 5 bases at V and 4 bases at J, with 11 bases between. Germline loops: CDR1 KGHSH, CDR2 LQKENI. This CDR3 comprises 13 residues. In DNA form, the CDR3 reads TGTGCCAGCTCAGAACAGCCCTCCTATGGCTACACCTTC. This sequence encodes CASSEQPSYGYTF.

This clone was counted between two and nine times. The V gene is TRBV5-8, the J gene TRBJ1-6, with D possibly matching TRBD1 (6 bases). With 7 bases removed from V and 5 bases from J, the gap between germline ends came to 10 bases. This CDR3 contains 13 residues. Germline CDR1 is SGHTS and CDR2 is YDEGEE. The CDR3 nucleotides read TGTGCCAGCCGGGACATCAATAATTCACCCCTCCACTTT. It yields the protein CASRDINNSPLHF. Using reference TRBV5-8 and TRBJ1-6 for the parts outside the CDR3, the full variable domain is EAGVTQSPTHLIKTRGQQATLRCSPISGHTSVYWYQQALGLGLQFLLWYDEGEERNRGNFPPRFSGRQFPNYSSELNVNALELEDSALYLCASRDINNSPLHFGNGTRLTVT.

This clone has only a few counts. The J gene is TRBJ1-4, the V gene TRBV7-9; the D gene is possibly TRBD1 (6 bases). Trimming pared 3 bases from V and 8 bases from J, leaving 16 bases between. The CDR3 extends over 15 amino acids. Germline V gives CDR1 SEHNR, CDR2 FQNEAQ (reference sequence). For the CDR3, the DNA is TGTGCCAGCAGCTTTGGTCAGGGGATGGGCGAAAAACTGTTTTTT. Translating it yields CASSFGQGMGEKLFF.

The chain combines TRBV30 with TRBJ2-1, with D possibly matching TRBD2 (6 bases). V lost 5 bases to trimming and J lost 7 bases, with 15 bases between them. The length of the CDR3 is 13 residues. Germline V gene data show CDR1 as GTSNPN and CDR2 as SVGIG (reference sequence). This CDR3 is CAWEQEGRNEQFF. The CDR3 region has the DNA TGTGCCTGGGAACAGGAGGGTAGAAATGAGCAGTTCTTC.

There are a few counts of this clone. This chain uses TRBV4-1 with TRBJ1-2; TRBD1 is a possible D gene (6 bases). The CDR3 is 16 residues long. Trimming removed 0 bases at V and 4 bases at J, with 15 bases between. CDR1 and CDR2 (germline): MGHRA, YSYEKL. The CDR3 reads CASSQDFGGQAYGYTF. The CDR3 DNA follows: TGCGCCAGCAGCCAAGATTTCGGGGGGCAGGCCTATGGCTACACCTTC.

As regards this clone: The germline gene is not matched at one end of the junction; a read error may be the cause. This chain links TRBV19 with TRBJ2-3; D perhaps matches TRBD1 (7 bases). The germline gives CDR1 LNHDA, CDR2 SQIVND (reference sequence). This CDR3 has 17 amino acids. Here the CDR3 reads CVSSTNRGTASTDTQYF. In DNA form, the CDR3 reads TGTGTCAGTAGTACAAACCGCGGGACAGCTAGCACAGATACGCAGTATTTT.

This chain uses TRBV5-1 with TRBJ2-3; a possible D gene is TRBD2 (5 bases). Deletions cut 0 bases from V and 7 bases from J, with 9 bases between. The CDR3 contains 13 residues. Per the germline V gene, CDR1 is SGHRS and CDR2 is YFSETQ. Here the CDR3 DNA reads TGCGCCAGCAGCTTGGGCGCTAGCAATACGCAGTATTTT. It encodes CASSLGASNTQYF.